Each of the 25 T cell receptor beta chains below was sequenced from the same sample in a study of blood T cell repertoires in COVID-19. The method was immunoSEQ multiplex PCR; TCRdb's version includes in-frame clones alone and lacks a portion of them. Among about 280,000 clones, roughly 88% were seen once, and the ten largest hold about 8.5%. The sequencing input was peripheral blood. The receptors derive from a man younger than 35 with active or convalescent COVID-19.

The CDR3 here is CASSPPYQETQYF. The DNA for the CDR3 is TGTGCCAGCAGTCCTCCCTACCAAGAGACCCAGTACTTC. The gene calls are TRBV27 and TRBJ2-5; D call uncertain. Trimming cost V 5 bases and J 0 bases, with 7 bases left between them. The CDR3 is 13 amino acids. Germline lookup yields CDR1 MNHEY and CDR2 SMNVEV (reference sequence).

This clone showed up just a few times. The rearrangement links TRBV6-2 or TRBV6-3 to TRBJ2-4; D might be TRBD2 (5 bases). This CDR3 spans 13 amino acids. With 5 bases removed from V and 4 bases from J, the gap between germline ends came to 9 bases. CDR1 MNHEY and CDR2 SVGEGT come from the germline V gene. CDR3 DNA: TGTGCCAGCAGTAAGGGAGAAAAAAACATTCAGTACTTC. Translated: CASSKGEKNIQYF.

The chain uses TRBV27 and TRBJ1-2; the match to TRBD1 covers 10 bases. CDR1 MNHEY and CDR2 SMNVEV come from the germline V gene (reference sequence). This CDR3 has 17 residues. V was pared by 2 bases and J by 6 bases, with 12 bases of the junction left unmatched. The CDR3 loop is CASSLAAPGQGSHGYTF. CDR3 DNA sequence: TGTGCCAGCAGTTTAGCCGCCCCGGGACAGGGGTCCCATGGCTACACCTTC.

The rearrangement links TRBV7-9 to TRBJ2-1, with unresolved D. This CDR3 contains 16 residues. V was trimmed by 5 bases and J by 8 bases, leaving 22 bases between them. Germline loops: CDR1 SEHNR, CDR2 FQNEAQ (reference sequence). The DNA of the CDR3 is TGTGCCAGCAGCCTTTCCAACGTGCGCCGTGCCGATGAGCAGTTCTTC. Translated: CASSLSNVRRADEQFF.

V is TRBV2 and J is TRBJ1-1; D possibly corresponds to TRBD1 (5 bases). CDR3 length: 14 amino acids. Trimming removed 6 bases from V and 2 bases from J, with 13 bases in between. Germline values: CDR1 SNHLY, CDR2 FYNNEI. CDR3 sequence: CASRGDSQNTEAFF. The CDR3 DNA follows: TGTGCCAGCAGAGGAGACAGCCAAAACACTGAAGCTTTCTTT.

The V call is TRBV27, the J call TRBJ2-3, with 7 bases lining up with TRBD2. V shed 5 bases, J shed 6 bases, and the junction held 11 bases outside the gene matches. The germline gives CDR1 MNHEY, CDR2 SMNVEV (reference sequence). This CDR3 comprises 15 residues. The DNA for the CDR3 is TGTGCCAGCAGTAAAAGGACCCTGGGGGGGGATACGCAGTATTTT. This gives the protein CASSKRTLGGDTQYF.

This clone was seen a single time. This chain uses TRBV7-6 with TRBJ1-1, with 8 positions matching TRBD1. Germline CDR1 reads SGHVS; CDR2 reads FNYEAQ. The CDR3 runs to 14 residues. V lost 4 bases and J lost 7; bases outside the gene matches: 8. The CDR3 nucleotides are TGTGCCAGCAGCTCTATGGACAGGGCCATTGAAGCTTTCTTT. Its protein is CASSSMDRAIEAFF.

V gene TRBV18 combines with J gene TRBJ2-2; 7 bases are a match to TRBD1. Germline CDR1 reads KGHSH; CDR2 reads LQKENI. This CDR3 region has 16 residues. The V segment lost 3 bases and the J segment 1 base; nucleotides outside the gene matches: 5. For the CDR3, the DNA is TGTGCCAGCTCACCGTACAGGGACAGGAACACCGGGGAGCTGTTTTTT. Protein product: CASSPYRDRNTGELFF.

This CDR3 is CASSLEPTRGPQHF. In DNA, the CDR3 is TGTGCCAGCAGCCTAGAACCCACCCGAGGGCCCCAGCATTTT. The chain is built from TRBV5-4 and TRBJ1-5; D is undetermined. V was cut by 4 bases and J by 9 bases, with 17 bases left in between. This CDR3 has 14 amino acids. Germline V gene lookup returns CDR1 SGHNT and CDR2 YYREEE (reference sequence).

This chain connects TRBV10-3 to TRBJ1-6; 10 bases match TRBD1. The CDR3 totals 16 residues. In germline, CDR1 is ENHRY, CDR2 SYGVKD. The J segment lost 10 bases and the V segment lost 0 bases, leaving 6 bases of the junction unmatched. DNA for the CDR3: TGTGCCATCAGTGAGTCGGGACAGGGGTTTTTCTCACCCCTCCACTTT. Its translation: CAISESGQGFFSPLHF.

This clone has only one observation. V and J are TRBV19 and TRBJ1-1; 9 bases line up with TRBD1. J was trimmed by 5 bases and V by 8 bases; bases with no gene match: 12. Germline V lookup: CDR1 LNHDA, CDR2 SQIVND (reference sequence). This CDR3 spans 15 amino acids. The CDR3 here is CASQQGAGVRTEAFF. The CDR3 DNA reads as TGTGCCAGTCAACAGGGGGCCGGGGTCAGGACTGAAGCTTTCTTT.

The chain carries TRBV4-2 and TRBJ2-1; 7 bases fit TRBD2. Germline V gives CDR1 LGHNA, CDR2 YNFKEQ. CDR3 length equals 15 residues. The J segment lost 7 bases and the V segment lost 6 bases, leaving 12 bases of the junction unmatched. Here the CDR3 reads CASSPTRGERNEQFF. The DNA of the CDR3 is TGTGCCAGCAGTCCTACACGGGGGGAGAGAAATGAGCAGTTCTTC.

The rearrangement links TRBV10-2 to TRBJ2-2, with D perhaps matching TRBD1 (6 bases). Germline CDR1 and CDR2: WSHSY and SAAADI. The germline V and J ends were trimmed by 2 bases and 5 bases, with 12 bases remaining between them. The CDR3 covers 15 residues. The CDR3 loop is CASSEHWTETGELFF. In nucleotides, the CDR3 is TGCGCCAGCAGTGAGCATTGGACAGAAACCGGGGAGCTGTTTTTT.

This chain links TRBV11-3 with TRBJ2-1; tentative D call: TRBD2 (5 bases). Trimming took 4 bases from V and 6 from J, leaving 16 bases between them. Germline V gives CDR1 SGHNT, CDR2 YENEEA. The CDR3 is made up of 15 amino acids. The CDR3 here is CASSSGIEVGNEQFF. The CDR3 DNA reads as TGTGCCAGCAGCTCCGGGATAGAGGTAGGCAATGAGCAGTTCTTC. Filled out from reference TRBV11-3 and TRBJ2-1, the complete variable domain reads EAGVVQSPRYKIIEKKQPVAFWCNPISGHNTLYWYLQNLGQGPELLIRYENEEAVDDSQLPKDRFSAERLKGVDSTLKIQPAELGDSAVYLCASSSGIEVGNEQFFGPGTRLTVL.

The sample holds one count of this clone. The chain joins TRBV6-5 to TRBJ1-2; 12 positions agree with TRBD1. Trimming removed 4 bases from V and 8 bases from J; junction bases left unmatched: 11. The CDR3 runs 16 residues. The V gene's germline CDR1 is MNHEY and CDR2 SVGAGI. The CDR3 DNA sequence: TGTGCCAGCAGTTCTCTACTAACCGGGACAGGGGGCGGCTACACCTTC. Amino acid sequence: CASSSLLTGTGGGYTF.

For this clone: Different DNA sequences within this sample yield the same CDR3. V is TRBV7-9 and J is TRBJ2-3; 14 nucleotides agree with TRBD2. Germline lookup yields CDR1 SEHNR and CDR2 FQNEAQ (reference sequence). The CDR3 is made up of 15 amino acids. The ends lost 4 bases at V and 3 bases at J; junction bases unmatched: 0. In DNA form, the CDR3 reads TGTGCCAGCAGCTGGACTAGCGGGGGGACAGATACGCAGTATTTT. Residues: CASSWTSGGTDTQYF. Full variable domain (missing parts from reference TRBV7-9 and TRBJ2-3): DTGVSQNPRHKITKRGQNVTFRCDPISEHNRLYWYRQTLGQGPEFLTYFQNEAQLEKSRLLSDRFSAERPKGSFSTLEIQRTEQGDSAMYLCASSWTSGGTDTQYFGPGTRLTVL.

The CDR3 is CASTHSLDTIYF. In nucleotides, the CDR3 is TGTGCCAGCACTCATTCACTAGACACCATATATTTT. The V and J genes are TRBV11-2 and TRBJ1-3; no clear D gene. Trimming cost V 7 bases and J 8 bases, with 12 bases left between them. Germline V gene sequence: CDR1 SGHAT, CDR2 FQNNGV. The CDR3 contains 12 residues.

The chain uses TRBV21-1 and TRBJ1-4; TRBD1, the D gene given by the table, was not confirmed from the DNA. TRBV21-1 is classified as a pseudogene. This CDR3 is 17 amino acids long. The CDR3 protein is CASSSSRDRDLGRKLFF. CDR3 DNA: TGTGCCAGCAGCTCCAGCAGGGACAGGGATCTCGGACGTAAACTGTTTTTT.

The chain links TRBV2 to TRBJ1-1; no clear D gene. This CDR3 spans 14 amino acids. CDR1 is SNHLY and CDR2 is FYNNEI in the germline V gene. The V gene lost 3 bases and the J gene lost 3 bases, with 11 bases spanning the gap. CDR3 loop: CASSEGRMDTEAFF. Here the CDR3 DNA reads TGTGCCAGCAGTGAGGGCAGGATGGACACTGAAGCTTTCTTT.

The gene calls are TRBV19 and TRBJ2-2; 8 nucleotides align to TRBD1. The CDR3 spans 17 residues. In germline, CDR1 is LNHDA, CDR2 SQIVND (reference sequence). J gave up 1 base and V 7 bases, and 11 bases lay outside the gene matches. CDR3 DNA: TGTGCCAGTACTCCCCCCCGCGGGACAGGGAACACCGGGGAGCTGTTTTTT. This sequence encodes CASTPPRGTGNTGELFF. The full variable domain, rest sourced from reference TRBV19 and TRBJ2-2, is DGGITQSPKYLFRKEGQNVTLSCEQNLNHDAMYWYRQDPGQGLRLIYYSQIVNDFQKGDIAEGYSVSREKKESFPLTVTSAQKNPTAFYLCASTPPRGTGNTGELFFGEGSRLTVL.

V usage is TRBV7-8 and J usage is TRBJ1-2, with 8 bases aligning to TRBD1. The CDR3 consists of 17 residues. CDR1 and CDR2 (germline): SGHVS, FQNEAQ. J was trimmed by 4 bases and V by 1 base; bases with no gene match: 11. The CDR3 loop is CASSLGLQGRGPYGYTF. In nucleotides, the CDR3 is TGTGCCAGCAGCTTAGGGCTGCAGGGCAGGGGGCCCTATGGCTACACCTTC.

CDR3 bases: TGTGCCAGCAGTCCTTACGGACTCTCCTACAATGAGCAGTTCTTC. Its translation is CASSPYGLSYNEQFF. This chain uses TRBV27 with TRBJ2-1, with D possibly being TRBD2 (5 bases). The V and J ends lost 5 bases and 0 bases respectively, with 11 bases between them. The length of the CDR3 is 15 residues. The V gene's germline CDR1 is MNHEY and CDR2 SMNVEV (reference sequence).

Turning to this clone: At the DNA level, this CDR3 is encoded by other sequences in the same sample as well. This chain joins TRBV12-3 or TRBV12-4 and TRBJ1-2; 9 bases are a match to TRBD1. This CDR3 is 13 amino acids long. Trimming at V came to 5 bases and at J to 5 bases, leaving 3 bases not matched to a gene. CDR3 in DNA: TGTGCCAGCAGTCCCGGGACAGGGTATGGCTACACCTTC. Its translation: CASSPGTGYGYTF.

This clone showed up just once. This chain connects TRBV18 to TRBJ2-5; 8 nucleotides line up with TRBD2. This CDR3 spans 18 amino acids. The germline CDR1 and CDR2 sequences are KGHSH and LQKENI. J was trimmed by 5 bases and V by 3 bases; bases with no gene match: 17. The DNA for the CDR3 is TGTGCCAGCTCACCGATGGAGAGCGGGGGATCAAGAGGGGAGACCCAGTACTTC. Its translation: CASSPMESGGSRGETQYF.

This sequence joins TRBV10-2 and TRBJ1-2, with TRBD1 matching over 12 bases. J lost 8 bases, V lost 2 bases, and 15 bases had no gene match. CDR1 WSHSY and CDR2 SAAADI come from the germline V gene. This CDR3 spans 18 amino acids. The CDR3 DNA reads TGCGCCAGCAGTGAGATGGGGACAGGGGGCGCCTGGCCACAGGGCTACACCTTC. Translation: CASSEMGTGGAWPQGYTF.